The entry that follows covers one TCR beta chain sequence. Its antigen is still unknown. Produced via immunoSEQ multiplex PCR; TCRdb's table is partial and in-frame only. The repertoire holds about 56,000 clones, roughly nine tenths seen once, with about 1% in the top ten. The germline V gene has CDR1 SGHDT and CDR2 YYEEEE. The ends lost 4 bases at V and 2 bases at J; junction bases unmatched: 3. The CDR3 loop spans 16 amino acids. The data derive from a study of cytomegalovirus exposure and HLA in healthy donors. Study-level results: The authors listed some 160 TCR beta chains as cytomegalovirus-associated.

The clonotype comes from a man between 18 and 29 years old in good health and CMV-seronegative. The chain couples TRBV5-6 to TRBJ2-1; TRBD2 matches at 13 bases. The sample was PBMCs. The CDR3 spells CASSPGLAGTYNEQFF. The CDR3 bases are TGTGCCAGCAGCCCGGGACTAGCGGGAACCTACAATGAGCAGTTCTTC.